The 19 T cell receptor beta chains listed next were all sequenced from one sample in a study of blood T cells in healthy people across ages (dated by TCRdb to between 2015 and 2016). Library generation was performed with 5' RACE. A second PCR of roughly 6 to 11 cycles was run with a J-beta primer mix and a sample-barcoded 5' primer. TCRdb itself trimmed the public reads at Q25 with fastp, ran MiXCR and retained productive beta chains. Rows are unified per CDR3 protein, each entry keeping the most common DNA and genes. This sample has 1.5 million to 2 million distinct CDR3 sequences in its table, and about two fifths of those were observed once. Around 23% of the sample belongs to the ten largest clones. The specimen was blood. These receptors all come from a human donor in good health.

Remarks on this clonotype: At one boundary the junction diverges from the germline segment, which might be a read error. This chain joins TRBV28 and TRBJ2-6; D is possibly TRBD2 (6 bases). Germline assignment: CDR1 MDHEN and CDR2 SYDVKM. The CDR3 contains 15 residues. The CDR3 sequence is CASMSLGGGANVLTF. In DNA form, the CDR3 reads TGTGCAAGCATGTCTTTGGGAGGTGGGGCCAACGTCCTGACTTTC.

In its sample, this clonotype was seen a few times. The chain employs TRBV20-1 and TRBJ2-5; D tentatively fits TRBD1 or TRBD2 (5 bases each). Judging by the DNA end, TRBJ2-7 fits better; the J call may be wrong. The germline V gene encodes CDR1 DFQATT and CDR2 SNEGSKA (reference sequence). The CDR3 runs 14 residues. Here the CDR3 reads CSATHPGQPYEQYF. In DNA form, the CDR3 reads TGCAGTGCTACACATCCGGGGCAGCCATACGAGCAGTACTTC.

A few counts support this clonotype. The chain is built from TRBV12-3 or TRBV12-4 and TRBJ2-5; weak D call: TRBD2 (5 bases). V lost 2 bases to trimming and J lost 2 bases, with 9 bases between them. The CDR3 covers 14 residues. The CDR3 spells CASSLTDSQETQYF. The CDR3 nucleotides are TGTGCCAGCAGTTTAACGGACTCTCAAGAGACCCAGTACTTC.

The chain has TRBV12-3 or TRBV12-4 and TRBJ2-1; 10 nucleotides match TRBD2. Trimming at V came to 5 bases and at J to 4 bases, leaving 5 bases not matched to a gene. The CDR3 has 15 residues. The CDR3: CASSPAGGQYNEQFF. The CDR3 DNA reads TGTGCCAGCAGTCCAGCGGGGGGGCAATACAATGAGCAGTTCTTC.

The chain recombines TRBV5-6 with TRBJ2-7; D unclear. V lost 0 bases and J lost 4, with 17 bases in between. CDR3 length: 16 amino acids. Per germline, CDR1 SGHDT and CDR2 YYEEEE. CDR3 in amino acids: CASSLVGSLRSYEQYF. The CDR3, as DNA: TGTGCCAGCAGCTTGGTGGGTTCGCTGCGGTCTTACGAGCAGTACTTC.

This clonotype occurred a few times. The chain has TRBV7-3 and TRBJ2-1; TRBD1 matches at 11 bases. V lost 1 base and J lost 5; bases outside the gene matches: 4. Germline CDR1 reads SGHTA; CDR2 reads FQGTGA. The CDR3 consists of 16 residues. As DNA, the CDR3 is TGTGCCAGCAGCTTAAGGGACAGGGGGGCCCACAATGAGCAGTTCTTC. This codes for CASSLRDRGAHNEQFF.

The rearrangement joins TRBV10-3 to TRBJ1-2; possible D gene TRBD1, 6 bases. Germline CDR1 and CDR2: ENHRY and SYGVKD. The germline V and J ends were trimmed by 5 bases and 9 bases, with 16 bases remaining between them. CDR3 length equals 13 residues. CDR3 DNA: TGTGCCATCAGTCTTGTTACAGGGAGGAGCTACACCTTC. This gives the protein CAISLVTGRSYTF.

In its sample, this clonotype was seen a few times. The rearrangement links TRBV20-1 to TRBJ2-1, with D possibly matching TRBD1 (6 bases). CDR3 length equals 13 residues. Trimming shortened V by 4 bases and J by 3 bases, and 10 bases separated the two germline ends. Germline-derived CDR1 and CDR2 are DFQATT and SNEGSKA (reference sequence). The CDR3 loop reads CSATPRGYNEQFF. CDR3 coding DNA: TGCAGTGCTACCCCCAGGGGCTACAATGAGCAGTTCTTC.

The chain employs TRBV29-1 and TRBJ2-2; 7 positions match TRBD2. Germline V gene data show CDR1 as SQVTM and CDR2 as ANQGSEA. V shed 6 bases, J shed 5 bases, and the junction held 12 bases outside the gene matches. The CDR3 covers 15 residues. In nucleotides, the CDR3 is TGCAGCGTCTTTCTCGGACTAGGTGGGACCGGGGAGCTGTTTTTT. It yields the protein CSVFLGLGGTGELFF.

This chain connects TRBV10-3 to TRBJ2-3; D call uncertain. V lost 2 bases and J lost 7, with 10 bases in between. The CDR3 contains 13 residues. Germline lookup yields CDR1 ENHRY and CDR2 SYGVKD. This CDR3 reads CAISEAGRHTQYF. For the CDR3, the DNA is TGTGCCATCAGTGAGGCTGGCAGACATACGCAGTATTTT.

This clonotype showed up just a few times. J is TRBJ1-1 and V is TRBV25-1, with unresolved D. This CDR3 is 13 amino acids long. Trimming removed 2 bases at V and 6 bases at J, with 10 bases between. Germline-derived CDR1 and CDR2 are MGHDK and SYGVNS. The CDR3 protein is CASSELSEAEAFF. The CDR3 bases are TGTGCCAGCAGTGAACTCTCCGAGGCTGAAGCTTTCTTT.

The chain is built from TRBV4-1 and TRBJ2-3; TRBD2 is a possible D gene (6 bases). The length of the CDR3 is 19 residues. The V end was cut by 0 bases, the J end by 5 bases, with 24 bases between. The V gene's germline CDR1 is MGHRA and CDR2 YSYEKL. The CDR3 DNA reads TGCGCCAGCAGCCAAGAAGTTTTAGGTCTGGGGGGTGGGAGAGATACGCAGTATTTT. The encoded protein is CASSQEVLGLGGGRDTQYF.

The chain joins TRBV4-3 to TRBJ1-2; D might be TRBD1 (5 bases). The CDR3 spans 16 residues. With 5 bases removed from V and 3 bases from J, the gap between germline ends came to 19 bases. Germline V gene lookup returns CDR1 LGHNA and CDR2 YSLEER. This CDR3 is CASSGHLTGRDYGYTF. CDR3 nucleotides: TGCGCCAGCAGCGGCCACCTTACGGGGCGAGACTATGGCTACACCTTC.

The V call is TRBV6-5, the J call TRBJ2-3, with 10 bases aligning to TRBD2. Germline values: CDR1 MNHEY, CDR2 SVGAGI. Trimming at V came to 0 bases and at J to 4 bases, leaving 10 bases not matched to a gene. The length of the CDR3 is 18 residues. DNA of the CDR3: TGTGCCAGCAGTTACTCTCTCCAGCGGGGGGGCCCCCCAGATACGCAGTATTTT. It yields the protein CASSYSLQRGGPPDTQYF.

The J gene is TRBJ2-1, the V gene TRBV5-1; tentatively, D is TRBD2 (5 bases). V was trimmed by 4 bases and J by 6 bases, leaving 17 bases between them. The CDR3 consists of 15 residues. CDR1 is SGHRS and CDR2 is YFSETQ in the germline V gene. CDR3 protein: CASSPGLGRSNEQFF. The CDR3, as DNA: TGCGCCAGCAGCCCCGGACTCGGGCGTTCCAATGAGCAGTTCTTC.

The genes are TRBV20-1 and TRBJ2-5; 9 bases align to TRBD2. The tail of the sequence fits TRBJ2-1 better, so the J call may be wrong. CDR1 and CDR2 from the germline V gene are DFQATT and SNEGSKA (reference sequence). The CDR3 covers 15 residues. The DNA for the CDR3 is TGCAGTGCTAGAGCAGCGGGGGGTAATCAAGAGACCCAGTTCTTC. The encoded protein is CSARAAGGNQETQFF.

J is TRBJ2-5 and V is TRBV7-9; D unclear. The J call could be wrong; TRBJ2-7 is a better fit for the DNA end. The CDR3 loop spans 12 amino acids. Germline V gives CDR1 SEHNR, CDR2 FQNEAQ (reference sequence). CDR3 amino acids: CASSLIIGEQYF. Written as DNA, the CDR3 is TGTGCCAGCAGCTTAATAATAGGCGAGCAGTACTTC.

This clonotype came up a few times. The chain uses TRBV5-1 and TRBJ2-2; D perhaps matches TRBD1 (6 bases). The CDR3 is made up of 16 amino acids. V was pared by 4 bases and J by 7 bases, with 20 bases between. Germline lookup yields CDR1 SGHRS and CDR2 YFSETQ. The CDR3 nucleotides read TGCGCCAGCAGCCCCGGACAGACAAGGCGTAGCGGGGAGCTGTTTTTT. Translating gives CASSPGQTRRSGELFF.

CDR3 sequence: CSVELQAGGTDEQYF. CDR3 coding DNA: TGCAGCGTTGAACTCCAGGCTGGGGGTACGGACGAGCAGTACTTC. The V gene is TRBV29-1, the J gene TRBJ2-7; either TRBD1 or TRBD2 may fit D (5 bases each). CDR1 SQVTM and CDR2 ANQGSEA come from the germline V gene. Trimming removed 2 bases from V and 5 bases from J, with 19 bases in between. This CDR3 has 15 amino acids.